This section outlines one T cell receptor (beta chain) sequence together with its context. The antigen is not known. This specimen comes from a study of tumor-infiltrating lymphocytes in primary liver carcinoma. Trimming took 8 bases from V and 4 from J, leaving 19 bases between them. The CDR3 consists of 14 residues. The germline V gene encodes CDR1 SGHNT and CDR2 YYREEE (reference sequence). Unsorted whole blood yielded the blood RNA, and germline DNA was also extracted. Findings and caveats of the study: The overlap of tumor-adjacent and tumor-blood pairs was smaller than that of tumor region pairs.

TCR beta cDNA was prepared out of 500 ng total RNA by means of a constant-region primer. Libraries of TCR beta came from three nested multiplex PCR rounds with slightly modified ARM-PCR. Each of the first two PCR rounds ran approximately 11 cycles with TRBV1-TRBV30 forward and C-beta reverse primers. TCRdb re-called the multiplex PCR reads with MiXCR, one entry per CDR3 protein. The sample lists about 210,000 distinct CDR3 sequences; almost 65% were seen once. The material sequenced was peripheral blood. The chain combines TRBV5-4 with TRBJ2-7; TRBD1 or TRBD2 may be the D gene (5 bases each). The sequence was collected from a woman aged 55-70 years with primary liver carcinoma and hepatitis B virus infection. The CDR3 region is CARRPGQGGYEQYF. DNA for the CDR3: TGTGCCAGGAGACCCGGACAAGGAGGATACGAGCAGTACTTC.